Listed here are 25 T cell receptor beta chains from one sample, sequenced in a study of OX40 agonist ivuxolimab in advanced cancers. Some clones are missing from TCRdb's copy, which holds only in-frame ones; the method was immunoSEQ multiplex PCR. The repertoire holds 60,000 to 85,000 clones, about nine tenths seen once, with 4% to 5% in the top ten. The material was CD4+ or CD8+ T cells sorted from blood, obtained in a trial of the OX40 agonist ivuxolimab. Receptor source: an adult with an advanced solid tumor such as melanoma, head and neck, liver or kidney cancer.

V and J are TRBV7-6 and TRBJ1-1, with D unresolved. Germline lookup yields CDR1 SGHVS and CDR2 FNYEAQ. V lost 1 base and J lost 5, with 8 bases in between. The CDR3 is made up of 13 amino acids. The CDR3 DNA sequence: TGTGCCAGCAGCTTAGAAGCGGATACTGAAGCTTTCTTT. Protein: CASSLEADTEAFF.

Points on this clone: This CDR3 is also generated by other DNA sequences in the sample. The CDR3 loop reads CASSLTGGTEAFF. CDR3 sequence (DNA): TGTGCCAGCAGCTTGACGGGGGGCACTGAAGCTTTCTTT. The chain links TRBV7-3 to TRBJ1-1, with a possible D match to TRBD1 (5 bases). The CDR3 is made up of 13 amino acids. Germline assignment: CDR1 SGHTA and CDR2 FQGTGA. V was trimmed by 3 bases and J by 4 bases, leaving 9 bases between them.

The chain has TRBV5-6 and TRBJ1-2; no firm D call. CDR3 length: 15 amino acids. Per germline, CDR1 SGHDT and CDR2 YYEEEE. V lost 3 bases to trimming and J lost 3 bases, with 15 bases between them. The CDR3, as DNA: TGTGCCAGCAGCTGGCAGAACGTTGATTACTATGGCTACACCTTC. Protein: CASSWQNVDYYGYTF.

The chain joins TRBV30 to TRBJ1-1, with unresolved D. Germline assignment: CDR1 GTSNPN and CDR2 SVGIG (reference sequence). The CDR3 sequence is 13 residues long. V was cut by 0 bases and J by 0 bases, with 5 bases left in between. The DNA for the CDR3 is TGTGCCTGGAGTGTCATAATGAACACTGAAGCTTTCTTT. Translation: CAWSVIMNTEAFF.

J is TRBJ2-6 and V is TRBV6-6; D is possibly TRBD2 (5 bases). The CDR3 consists of 15 residues. CDR1 MNHNY and CDR2 SVGAGI come from the germline V gene (reference sequence). Between the trimmed V and J ends, which lost 5 bases and 2 bases, there was a span of 10 bases. CDR3 residues: CASSAGFPGANVLTF. The DNA of the CDR3 is TGTGCCAGCAGTGCGGGTTTTCCTGGGGCCAACGTCCTGACTTTC.

This clone was observed a single time. Distinct nucleotide sequences in the sample also encode this CDR3. Written as DNA, the CDR3 is TGTGCCTGGAGTGTAGGGGGTACAGATACGCAGTATTTT. This translates into CAWSVGGTDTQYF. V is TRBV30 and J is TRBJ2-3, with D perhaps TRBD1 (6 bases). The germline V and J ends were trimmed by 0 bases and 3 bases, with 7 bases remaining between them. The CDR3 spans 13 residues. Germline V gene sequence: CDR1 GTSNPN, CDR2 SVGIG (reference sequence).

The CDR3 here is CASSKRTGENTEAFF. DNA for the CDR3: TGTGCCAGCAGTAAAAGGACAGGGGAAAACACTGAAGCTTTCTTT. This chain links TRBV6-1 with TRBJ1-1; TRBD1 aligns across 9 bases. After removal of 5 bases from V and 2 bases from J, the junction contained 6 bases not matched to a gene. From germline, CDR1 is MNHNS and CDR2 SASEGT. This CDR3 contains 15 residues.

This sequence joins TRBV7-2 and TRBJ2-3; D call uncertain. Deletions cut 5 bases from V and 3 bases from J, with 12 bases between. This CDR3 has 14 amino acids. Germline CDR1 is SGHTA and CDR2 is FQGNSA. CDR3 DNA: TGTGCCAGCAGCCCGATCGGATCGACAGATACGCAGTATTTT. Translation gives CASSPIGSTDTQYF.

The V and J genes are TRBV29-1 and TRBJ1-2; TRBD1 matches 9 bases. In germline, CDR1 is SQVTM, CDR2 ANQGSEA. This CDR3 region has 14 residues. V shed 5 bases, J shed 6 bases, and the junction held 10 bases outside the gene matches. CDR3 DNA: TGCAGCGTTAACAGGGGGCGAGTACCGAATGGCTACACCTTC. Protein: CSVNRGRVPNGYTF.

The V gene is TRBV7-9, the J gene TRBJ2-5; D possibly corresponds to TRBD2 (5 bases). The V and J ends lost 4 bases and 4 bases respectively, with 13 bases between them. Germline V CDR1 and CDR2: SEHNR, FQNEAQ (reference sequence). The CDR3 is 14 amino acids. The CDR3 DNA reads as TGTGCCAGCAGCTCCTGGGCCGAGGGAGAGACCCAGTACTTC. Residues: CASSSWAEGETQYF.

The chain uses TRBV4-2 and TRBJ2-1; D gene unclear. V was trimmed by 1 base and J by 0 bases, leaving 7 bases between them. This CDR3 spans 15 amino acids. Germline V gene lookup returns CDR1 LGHNA and CDR2 YNFKEQ. This CDR3 reads CASSQAGSSYNEQFF. Here the CDR3 DNA reads TGTGCCAGCAGCCAAGCTGGAAGCTCCTACAATGAGCAGTTCTTC.

This chain links TRBV27 with TRBJ1-3, with unresolved D. The germline V and J ends were trimmed by 2 bases and 2 bases, with 13 bases remaining between them. The CDR3 has 16 amino acids. Germline V gene data show CDR1 as MNHEY and CDR2 as SMNVEV (reference sequence). DNA of the CDR3: TGTGCCAGCAGTTTAGTTCTCCCCTCCCCTGGAAACACCATATATTTT. It encodes CASSLVLPSPGNTIYF.

The rearrangement uses TRBV18 and TRBJ1-2, with 7 bases fitting TRBD1. J gave up 5 bases and V 5 bases, and 5 bases lay outside the gene matches. CDR1 KGHSH and CDR2 LQKENI come from the germline V gene. This CDR3 is built from 13 residues. The CDR3 sequence is CASSGGTEYGYTF. The CDR3 DNA follows: TGTGCCAGCTCAGGTGGGACAGAGTATGGCTACACCTTC.

The J gene is TRBJ1-4, the V gene TRBV28; TRBD1 aligns across 7 bases. Germline CDR1 MDHEN, CDR2 SYDVKM. Trimming cost V 7 bases and J 3 bases; bases outside gene matches: 8. This CDR3 contains 15 residues. Here the CDR3 reads CASIYTGASNEKLFF. The CDR3 DNA reads as TGTGCCAGCATCTACACAGGGGCGTCTAATGAAAAACTGTTTTTT.

This chain connects TRBV28 to TRBJ1-4, with 8 nucleotides matching TRBD1. The germline V gene has CDR1 MDHEN and CDR2 SYDVKM. The V and J ends lost 4 bases and 5 bases, in that order; junction bases with no gene match: 9. This CDR3 spans 16 amino acids. CDR3: CASSSPWTGSNEKLFF. In DNA, the CDR3 is TGTGCCAGCAGTTCCCCCTGGACAGGGAGCAATGAAAAACTGTTTTTT.

V is TRBV28 and J is TRBJ1-2; weak D call: TRBD1 (6 bases). Trimming stripped 2 bases from V and 10 bases from J, with 17 bases between. The CDR3 is made up of 14 amino acids. From germline, CDR1 is MDHEN and CDR2 SYDVKM. The CDR3 loop is CASSLPTGMTDYTF. The CDR3 region has the DNA TGTGCCAGCAGTTTACCAACAGGGATGACGGACTACACCTTC.

The chain has TRBV5-5 and TRBJ2-7; maybe TRBD2 (5 bases). Germline assignment: CDR1 SGHKS and CDR2 YYEKEE (reference sequence). This CDR3 spans 13 amino acids. V lost 5 bases and J lost 7, with 16 bases in between. The CDR3 nucleotides are TGTGCCAGCAGACACGACGTCTGGGAGGAGCAGTACTTC. Its protein is CASRHDVWEEQYF.

Only one count was recorded for this clone. The chain joins TRBV10-3 to TRBJ2-1, with 15 bases that match TRBD2. CDR3 size: 14 residues. CDR1 is ENHRY and CDR2 is SYGVKD in the germline V gene. The CDR3 sequence is CVSRTSGRAREQFF. CDR3 nucleotides: TGTGTCTCCCGGACTAGCGGGAGGGCAAGGGAGCAGTTCTTC.

This chain uses TRBV7-3 with TRBJ2-3, with 8 nucleotides matching TRBD1. This CDR3 spans 16 amino acids. V shed 5 bases and J 4 bases; nucleotides not matched to a gene: 11. Germline V gene sequence: CDR1 SGHTA, CDR2 FQGTGA. The CDR3: CASSPRGRAAPDTQYF. The CDR3 nucleotides are TGTGCCAGCAGCCCCAGGGGGCGGGCCGCCCCAGATACGCAGTATTTT.

This sequence joins TRBV18 and TRBJ1-1, with unresolved D. There are 15 residues in the CDR3. V shed 0 bases and J shed 1 base, with 9 bases lying between them. CDR1 and CDR2 (germline): KGHSH, LQKENI. The CDR3 loop is CASSPPRAGNTEAFF. The CDR3, as DNA: TGTGCCAGCTCACCACCGAGGGCGGGGAACACTGAAGCTTTCTTT.

This clone appeared many times. The V call is TRBV30, the J call TRBJ2-7; no clear D. V dropped 7 bases and J dropped 4 bases, with 17 bases sitting between them. This CDR3 spans 13 amino acids. The germline V gene encodes CDR1 GTSNPN and CDR2 SVGIG (reference sequence). The CDR3 reads CASLPKQGYEQYF. CDR3 bases: TGTGCCTCCTTACCGAAACAAGGATACGAGCAGTACTTC.

The J gene is TRBJ1-5, the V gene TRBV4-3; unclear D gene. The CDR3 loop spans 16 amino acids. Per germline, CDR1 LGHNA and CDR2 YSLEER. Trimming removed 0 bases at V and 0 bases at J, with 9 bases between. CDR3 sequence: CASSQDRAYSNQPQHF. The DNA for the CDR3 is TGCGCCAGCAGCCAAGATAGAGCTTATAGCAATCAGCCCCAGCATTTT.

The chain links TRBV19 to TRBJ2-2; D not resolved. The germline gives CDR1 LNHDA, CDR2 SQIVND (reference sequence). Trimming removed 3 bases at V and 0 bases at J, with 11 bases between. The CDR3 consists of 16 residues. CDR3: CASSIGRPANTGELFF. The CDR3 region has the DNA TGTGCCAGTAGTATCGGACGGCCCGCGAACACCGGGGAGCTGTTTTTT. Full variable domain (rest looked up from reference TRBV19 and TRBJ2-2): DGGITQSPKYLFRKEGQNVTLSCEQNLNHDAMYWYRQDPGQGLRLIYYSQIVNDFQKGDIAEGYSVSREKKESFPLTVTSAQKNPTAFYLCASSIGRPANTGELFFGEGSRLTVL.

The chain recombines TRBV5-6 with TRBJ2-7; 10 bases are a match to TRBD2. V was pared by 4 bases and J by 4 bases, with 11 bases of the junction left unmatched. Germline loops: CDR1 SGHDT, CDR2 YYEEEE. This CDR3 has 16 amino acids. This CDR3 reads CASSRTPTSGQYEQYF. CDR3 sequence (DNA): TGTGCCAGCAGCCGCACCCCGACTAGCGGGCAATACGAGCAGTACTTC. The entire variable domain, with the rest obtained from reference TRBV5-6 and TRBJ2-7, is as follows: DAGVTQSPTHLIKTRGQQVTLRCSPKSGHDTVSWYQQALGQGPQFIFQYYEEEERQRGNFPDRFSGHQFPNYSSELNVNALLLGDSALYLCASSRTPTSGQYEQYFGPGTRLTVT.

The chain couples TRBV5-4 to TRBJ1-2; 8 nucleotides agree with TRBD1. In germline, CDR1 is SGHNT, CDR2 YYREEE (reference sequence). The CDR3 is made up of 14 amino acids. V trimming: 0 bases; J trimming: 4 bases; junction bases outside the gene matches: 2. Written as DNA, the CDR3 is TGTGCCAGCAGCTTGGGACAGGGGTCCTATGGCTACACCTTC. Amino acid sequence: CASSLGQGSYGYTF.